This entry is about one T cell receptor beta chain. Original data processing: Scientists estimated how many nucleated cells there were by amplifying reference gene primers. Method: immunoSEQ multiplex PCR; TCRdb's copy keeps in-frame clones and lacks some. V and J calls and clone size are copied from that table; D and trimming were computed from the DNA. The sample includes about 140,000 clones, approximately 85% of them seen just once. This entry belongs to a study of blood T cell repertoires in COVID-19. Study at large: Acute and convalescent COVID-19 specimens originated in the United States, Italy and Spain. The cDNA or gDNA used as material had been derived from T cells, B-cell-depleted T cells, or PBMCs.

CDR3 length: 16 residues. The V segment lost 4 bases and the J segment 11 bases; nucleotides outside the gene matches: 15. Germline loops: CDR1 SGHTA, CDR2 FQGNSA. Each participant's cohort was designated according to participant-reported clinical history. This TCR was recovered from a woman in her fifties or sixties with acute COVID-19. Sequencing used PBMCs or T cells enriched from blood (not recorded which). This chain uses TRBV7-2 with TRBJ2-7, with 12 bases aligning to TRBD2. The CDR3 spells CASSSSGLAGGPQKYF. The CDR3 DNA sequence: TGTGCCAGCAGCTCATCGGGGCTAGCGGGAGGGCCCCAGAAGTACTTC.